Listed here are 21 T cell receptor beta chains from one sample, sequenced in a study of T cell changes during pregnancy in multiple sclerosis. Assay: immunoSEQ multiplex PCR; the TCRdb copy retains only in-frame clones and omits some. This sample carries 100,000 or so clones, just over 90% of them seen once, and the ten largest clones take less than 4.5%. The sequenced sample was peripheral blood, obtained after pregnancy. Source of these receptors: a female donor with multiple sclerosis, enrolled in a pregnancy study.

This rearrangement joins TRBV5-4 to TRBJ1-1; the match to TRBD1 covers 10 bases. CDR1 SGHNT and CDR2 YYREEE come from the germline V gene (reference sequence). With V trimmed by 3 bases and J by 4 bases, 3 bases remained unmatched. The CDR3 has 14 amino acids. This chain's CDR3 is CASSSDRGPTEAFF. In DNA, the CDR3 is TGTGCCAGCAGCTCAGACAGGGGGCCCACTGAAGCTTTCTTT.

The chain uses TRBV6-1 and TRBJ1-2; the D is unclear. The V and J ends lost 2 bases and 8 bases respectively, with 15 bases between them. Germline V gives CDR1 MNHNS, CDR2 SASEGT. This CDR3 has 14 amino acids. The CDR3 region has the DNA TGTGCCAGCAGTGAAAATGTCGGGGAGGAAGGCTACACCTTC. Its translation is CASSENVGEEGYTF.

The chain is built from TRBV7-6 and TRBJ1-2; the D gene is possibly TRBD1 (5 bases). V shed 1 base and J shed 6 bases, with 9 bases lying between them. Looked up from germline, CDR1 is SGHVS and CDR2 is FNYEAQ. The CDR3 is 13 amino acids. CDR3 loop: CASSLGEQDGYTF. CDR3 bases: TGTGCCAGCAGCTTAGGAGAACAGGATGGCTACACCTTC.

A single count supports this clone. The rearrangement joins TRBV19 to TRBJ2-4; a weak D match, TRBD1 (6 bases). Deletions cut 0 bases from V and 3 bases from J, with 18 bases between. From germline, CDR1 is LNHDA and CDR2 SQIVND (reference sequence). The CDR3 is 18 amino acids. CDR3 protein: CASSIDLWSAGVKNIQYF. In DNA form, the CDR3 reads TGTGCCAGTAGTATAGATCTGTGGTCGGCAGGGGTCAAAAACATTCAGTACTTC.

This clone showed up just a few times. CDR3 bases: TGTGCCAGCAGTTTATGGTACATGGGTCAGGGGGACACCGGGGAGCTGTTTTTT. Translating it yields CASSLWYMGQGDTGELFF. The gene calls are TRBV27 and TRBJ2-2; TRBD1 agrees at 7 bases. This CDR3 spans 18 amino acids. Germline V gene sequence: CDR1 MNHEY, CDR2 SMNVEV (reference sequence). The V gene end was trimmed by 1 base and the J gene end by 3 bases; junction bases not matched to a gene: 11.

The rearrangement links TRBV4-2 to TRBJ2-3; 12 bases are a match to TRBD2. The J segment lost 2 bases and the V segment lost 4 bases, leaving 4 bases of the junction unmatched. This CDR3 is built from 16 residues. Germline V gives CDR1 LGHNA, CDR2 YNFKEQ. CDR3 loop: CASSLTSGGSTDTQYF. In nucleotides, the CDR3 is TGTGCCAGCAGCCTTACTAGCGGGGGGTCCACAGATACGCAGTATTTT.

J is TRBJ2-7 and V is TRBV23-1; maybe TRBD1 (8 bases). TRBV23-1 is an ORF, with its function uncertain. The length of the CDR3 is 15 residues. V was trimmed by 6 bases and J by 3 bases, leaving 18 bases between them. CDR3 nucleotide sequence: TGCGCCAGCAGACGACTGACAGGGGAGGGCTACGAGCAGTACTTC. Translating it yields CASRRLTGEGYEQYF.

V is TRBV5-1 and J is TRBJ2-1, with unresolved D. The CDR3 consists of 14 residues. Germline V gene sequence: CDR1 SGHRS, CDR2 YFSETQ. The V end lost 6 bases, the J end lost 0 bases, and 10 bases lay between the germline ends. The CDR3 DNA follows: TGCGCCAGCAATGGTGAGAGCTCCTACAATGAGCAGTTCTTC. It codes for CASNGESSYNEQFF.

V and J are TRBV6-5 and TRBJ2-2, with 8 bases identical to TRBD1. V was pared by 2 bases and J by 7 bases, with 3 bases of the junction left unmatched. The CDR3 spans 14 residues. In germline, CDR1 is MNHEY, CDR2 SVGAGI. CDR3: CASSYDRGGGELFF. The CDR3 DNA is TGTGCCAGCAGTTACGACAGGGGAGGCGGGGAGCTGTTTTTT.

CDR3 in amino acids: CASSADRGHQPQHF. DNA for the CDR3: TGTGCCAGCAGCGCTGACAGGGGGCATCAGCCCCAGCATTTT. The chain recombines TRBV2 with TRBJ1-5; 10 bases align to TRBD1. The CDR3 sequence is 14 residues long. Per the germline V gene, CDR1 is SNHLY and CDR2 is FYNNEI. After removal of 6 bases from V and 5 bases from J, the junction contained 4 bases not matched to a gene.

The table lists this clone with a few counts. The chain is built from TRBV5-4 and TRBJ2-4; D ambiguous. Germline loops: CDR1 SGHNT, CDR2 YYREEE (reference sequence). The CDR3 totals 14 residues. Between the trimmed V and J ends, which lost 3 bases and 0 bases, there was a span of 7 bases. The CDR3: CASSSQLAKNIQYF. Here the CDR3 DNA reads TGTGCCAGCAGCTCCCAACTAGCCAAAAACATTCAGTACTTC.

The chain couples TRBV27 to TRBJ2-7; D is unresolved. The CDR3 runs 12 residues. Germline V gene data show CDR1 as MNHEY and CDR2 as SMNVEV (reference sequence). V was trimmed by 2 bases and J by 1 base, leaving 3 bases between them. This chain's CDR3 is CASSLESYEQYF. The CDR3, as DNA: TGTGCCAGCAGTTTAGAGTCCTACGAGCAGTACTTC.

The rearrangement links TRBV14 to TRBJ1-2, with D uncertain. The germline CDR1 and CDR2 sequences are SGHDN and FVKESK. CDR3 length: 15 amino acids. Trimming cost V 1 base and J 2 bases, with 11 bases left between them. This CDR3 reads CASSQVIHSNYGYTF. CDR3 nucleotide sequence: TGTGCCAGCAGCCAAGTCATCCACAGCAACTATGGCTACACCTTC.

The rearrangement links TRBV29-1 to TRBJ2-3; perhaps TRBD1 as D (6 bases). CDR1 is SQVTM, CDR2 ANQGSEA, per germline. The CDR3 loop spans 15 amino acids. V gave up 2 bases and J gave up 5 bases, with 17 bases separating them. The CDR3 DNA follows: TGCAGCGTTGAACCCCAGGGGCCCCTTGGAGATACGCAGTATTTT. As protein: CSVEPQGPLGDTQYF.

This clone has just one count. This chain joins TRBV15 and TRBJ2-3; a weak D match, TRBD1 (6 bases). The CDR3 is made up of 13 amino acids. With 4 bases removed from V and 1 base from J, the gap between germline ends came to 6 bases. Germline-derived CDR1 and CDR2 are LNHNV and YYDKDF (reference sequence). CDR3 region: CATSTGGTDTQYF. The CDR3 DNA follows: TGTGCCACCAGCACAGGGGGCACAGATACGCAGTATTTT.

The DNA for the CDR3 is TGTGCCAGCAGCCCCTCAGGATTCGGCTACGAGCAGTACTTC. It codes for CASSPSGFGYEQYF. The gene calls are TRBV7-3 and TRBJ2-7; no reliable D call. Trimming took 5 bases from V and 3 from J, leaving 14 bases between them. CDR3 length equals 14 residues. Germline loops: CDR1 SGHTA, CDR2 FQGTGA.

The chain carries TRBV2 and TRBJ1-1; no firm D call. CDR3 length: 13 amino acids. Trimming cost V 1 base and J 5 bases, with 8 bases left between them. Germline CDR1 SNHLY, CDR2 FYNNEI. The CDR3 coding sequence is TGTGCCAGCAGTGAAGGTTGGCGGACTGAAGCTTTCTTT. As protein: CASSEGWRTEAFF.

The J gene is TRBJ2-5, the V gene TRBV7-8; unclear D gene. Trimming stripped 4 bases from V and 0 bases from J, with 12 bases between. CDR1 and CDR2 (germline): SGHVS, FQNEAQ. The CDR3 length is 15 residues. This CDR3 is CASSSLWADQETQYF. CDR3 DNA sequence: TGTGCCAGCAGCTCCCTTTGGGCCGACCAAGAGACCCAGTACTTC.

The chain carries TRBV5-1 and TRBJ1-1; a possible D gene is TRBD1 (5 bases). Trimming took off 1 base at V and 3 bases at J, with 10 bases between the two ends. Germline loops: CDR1 SGHRS, CDR2 YFSETQ. This CDR3 has 14 residues. CDR3 sequence reads: CASSLWGSDTEAFF. CDR3 DNA: TGCGCCAGCAGCTTGTGGGGCTCCGACACTGAAGCTTTCTTT.

V gene TRBV7-9 combines with J gene TRBJ2-5; no definite D call. This CDR3 is 15 amino acids long. The V and J ends lost 1 base and 5 bases respectively, with 14 bases between them. The V gene's germline CDR1 is SEHNR and CDR2 FQNEAQ (reference sequence). In DNA, the CDR3 is TGTGCCAGCAGCTTAGTACTATGCTGTTGGGAGACCCAGTACTTC. Its translation: CASSLVLCCWETQYF.

The V and J genes are TRBV5-5 and TRBJ1-2; 11 bases are shared with TRBD1. CDR1 and CDR2 from the germline V gene are SGHKS and YYEKEE (reference sequence). After removal of 4 bases from V and 3 bases from J, the junction contained 11 bases not matched to a gene. This CDR3 region has 17 residues. The CDR3 DNA follows: TGTGCCAGCAGCCCGACCCCGGACAGGGGGCATCACTATGGCTACACCTTC. This sequence encodes CASSPTPDRGHHYGYTF. Together with reference TRBV5-5 and TRBJ1-2, the CDR3 gives the full variable domain: DAGVTQSPTHLIKTRGQQVTLRCSPISGHKSVSWYQQVLGQGPQFIFQYYEKEERGRGNFPDRFSARQFPNYSSELNVNALLLGDSALYLCASSPTPDRGHHYGYTFGSGTRLTVV.